One and the same sample provided the 7 T cell receptor beta chains below, sequenced in a study of blood T cell repertoires in COVID-19. Here immunoSEQ multiplex PCR was the method, and the copy in TCRdb shows in-frame clones only, minus some. This repertoire shows 120,000 or so clones, roughly 79% found once; its top ten account for about 25%. Sequenced input: peripheral blood. Receptors were obtained from a human donor in a cohort sampled during active COVID-19.

The chain is built from TRBV12-3 or TRBV12-4 and TRBJ2-7; D gene ambiguous. The CDR3 consists of 13 residues. V lost 1 base, J lost 5 bases, and 9 bases lay in between. The CDR3 sequence is CASSLGDSDEQYF. The CDR3 DNA follows: TGTGCCAGCAGTTTAGGCGATTCTGACGAGCAGTACTTC.

The CDR3 nucleotides read TGTGCCAGCAGCTTAGACCGAGGAGAGCCGACGCAGTATTTT. This codes for CASSLDRGEPTQYF. The V and J genes are TRBV7-3 and TRBJ2-3; the D is unclear. The V and J ends lost 2 bases and 9 bases respectively, with 15 bases between them. The CDR3 is made up of 14 amino acids. Per germline, CDR1 SGHTA and CDR2 FQGTGA.

In its sample, this clone was seen a few times. The chain uses TRBV10-3 and TRBJ1-2; 7 bases fit TRBD1. CDR3 size: 14 residues. The ends lost 2 bases at V and 11 bases at J; junction bases unmatched: 11. Germline V gene data show CDR1 as ENHRY and CDR2 as SYGVKD. The DNA of the CDR3 is TGTGCCATCAGTGAGGACAAGTGGACAGGCAGGTACACCTTC. This sequence encodes CAISEDKWTGRYTF.

The J gene is TRBJ2-7, the V gene TRBV5-1, with 8 bases identical to TRBD1. The CDR3 is 16 amino acids. V trimming: 3 bases; J trimming: 4 bases; junction bases outside the gene matches: 12. The V gene's germline CDR1 is SGHRS and CDR2 YFSETQ. The CDR3 loop reads CASSYSTGTGGYEQYF. CDR3 DNA: TGCGCCAGCAGCTATTCCACCGGGACAGGAGGGTACGAGCAGTACTTC.

The gene calls are TRBV5-1 and TRBJ1-2; 10 nucleotides line up with TRBD1. V lost 2 bases, J lost 4 bases, and 5 bases stayed unmatched. Germline values: CDR1 SGHRS, CDR2 YFSETQ. This CDR3 contains 15 residues. This CDR3 is CASSLGDRGAYGYTF. The DNA for the CDR3 is TGCGCCAGCAGCTTAGGGGACAGGGGAGCCTATGGCTACACCTTC. The full variable domain, rest sourced from reference TRBV5-1 and TRBJ1-2, is KAGVTQTPRYLIKTRGQQVTLSCSPISGHRSVSWYQQTPGQGLQFLFEYFSETQRNKGNFPGRFSGRQFSNSRSEMNVSTLELGDSALYLCASSLGDRGAYGYTFGSGTRLTVV.

The chain is built from TRBV19 and TRBJ2-2; D call uncertain. This CDR3 comprises 14 residues. V was pared by 3 bases and J by 6 bases, with 11 bases between. Germline CDR1 LNHDA, CDR2 SQIVND (reference sequence). CDR3 protein: CASSMVLGSGELFF. The CDR3 bases are TGTGCCAGTAGTATGGTTCTAGGTTCCGGGGAGCTGTTTTTT.

V and J are TRBV27 and TRBJ1-5, with unresolved D. CDR1 is MNHEY, CDR2 SMNVEV, per germline (reference sequence). The V gene lost 3 bases and the J gene lost 1 base, with 4 bases spanning the gap. This CDR3 region has 13 residues. The chain's CDR3 is CASSLTSNQPQHF. CDR3 sequence (DNA): TGTGCCAGCAGTTTGACAAGCAATCAGCCCCAGCATTTT.